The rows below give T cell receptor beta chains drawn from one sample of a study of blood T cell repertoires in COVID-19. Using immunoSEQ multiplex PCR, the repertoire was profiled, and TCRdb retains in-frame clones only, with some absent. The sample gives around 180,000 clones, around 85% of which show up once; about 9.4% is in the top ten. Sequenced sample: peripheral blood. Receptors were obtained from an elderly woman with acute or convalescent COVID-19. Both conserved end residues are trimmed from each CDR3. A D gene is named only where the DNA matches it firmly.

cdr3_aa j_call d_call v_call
ASSYSGSNQPQH TRBJ1-5 . TRBV2
ASSVGRGNEQF TRBJ2-1 . TRBV9
ASSTNPQGGEQF TRBJ2-1 . TRBV5-1
ATSPGLAPDTQY TRBJ2-3 . TRBV15
ASSVMGPTGNTIY TRBJ1-3 . TRBV2
ASSRSEGTGSNSPLH TRBJ1-6 TRBD1 TRBV4-1
ASSLYLTGGNEKLF TRBJ1-4 . TRBV11-2
ASSPGGYETQY TRBJ2-5 TRBD2 TRBV7-8
ASDRASGNQPQH TRBJ1-5 TRBD1 TRBV6-6
ASRQGINTEAF TRBJ1-1 TRBD1 TRBV11-2
ASSDKRINTGELF TRBJ2-2 . TRBV5-4
ASEQGRNTIY TRBJ1-3 . TRBV2
ASSPGGLLAKNIQY TRBJ2-4 . TRBV18
ASSLRDRETDTQY TRBJ2-3 TRBD1 TRBV5-1
ASSRGSSSQPQH TRBJ1-5 . TRBV6-5
ASSGDRDEQY TRBJ2-7 TRBD1 TRBV10-1
ARSPTTLLASAF TRBJ2-1 . TRBV5-3
ASSVAPGGYTDTQY TRBJ2-3 TRBD1 TRBV9
AWSAVQNYGYT TRBJ1-2 . TRBV30
ASSFGTGAGYT TRBJ1-2 TRBD1 TRBV12-3/TRBV12-4
ASSPTTGNQPQH TRBJ1-5 . TRBV18
ASSDSDRGPGELF TRBJ2-2 TRBD1 TRBV6-4
ASSSQGGGNQPQH TRBJ1-5 TRBD1 TRBV5-5
AWSVSGRTTQY TRBJ2-5 TRBD2 TRBV30
ASSPLRGGAEAF TRBJ1-1 . TRBV18
ASSLGGRAGETQY TRBJ2-5 . TRBV7-2
ASSHRLAAKNIQY TRBJ2-4 TRBD2 TRBV3-1/TRBV3-2
ASSVGSLETQY TRBJ2-5 . TRBV9
ASSQAPFIAGGRTGELF TRBJ2-2 TRBD2 TRBV3-1/TRBV3-2
ASSSGDSSYEQY TRBJ2-7 TRBD1 TRBV19
ASSQGQVRSGNTIY TRBJ1-3 . TRBV4-1
ASSQVEGPGYGYT TRBJ1-2 . TRBV4-3
ASRIEGGTGELF TRBJ2-2 . TRBV9
ASSHIDRANNSPLH TRBJ1-6 TRBD1 TRBV14
ASSVGRAGEGVPQF TRBJ2-1 TRBD2 TRBV9
ASSENTNSPLH TRBJ1-6 . TRBV10-1
ASRGTGGWEKLF TRBJ1-4 TRBD1 TRBV27
ASRLAKNTGELF TRBJ2-2 TRBD2 TRBV12-5
ATSDGGIRQPQH TRBJ1-5 . TRBV24-1
ASGLGSSSGNTIY TRBJ1-3 . TRBV12-5
ASSLGPQGGSGNTIY TRBJ1-3 TRBD1 TRBV13
ASSVGPSTEQF TRBJ2-1 . TRBV9
ASSQERIFQRPSYEQY TRBJ2-7 . TRBV4-3
ASSGGVGYGYT TRBJ1-2 . TRBV2
ASNGQGTQPQH TRBJ1-5 TRBD1 TRBV19